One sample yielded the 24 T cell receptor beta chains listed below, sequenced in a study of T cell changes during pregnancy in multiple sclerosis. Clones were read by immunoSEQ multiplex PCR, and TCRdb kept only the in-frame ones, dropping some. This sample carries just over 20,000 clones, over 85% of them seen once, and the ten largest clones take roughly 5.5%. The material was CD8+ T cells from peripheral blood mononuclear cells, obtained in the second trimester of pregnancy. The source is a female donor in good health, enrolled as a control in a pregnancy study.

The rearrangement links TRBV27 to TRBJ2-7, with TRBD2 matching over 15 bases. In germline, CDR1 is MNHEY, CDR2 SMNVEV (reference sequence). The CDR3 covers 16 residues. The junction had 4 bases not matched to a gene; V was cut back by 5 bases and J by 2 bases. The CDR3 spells CASSGRTSGRAYEQYF. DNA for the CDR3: TGTGCCAGCAGTGGGCGGACTAGCGGGAGGGCCTACGAGCAGTACTTC.

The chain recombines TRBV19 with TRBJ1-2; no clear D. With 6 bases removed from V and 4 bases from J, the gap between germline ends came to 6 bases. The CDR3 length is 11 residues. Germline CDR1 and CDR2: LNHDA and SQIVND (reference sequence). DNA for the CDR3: TGTGCCAGTAGATTCGGCTATGGCTACACCTTC. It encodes CASRFGYGYTF.

CDR3 amino acids: CASSFQTGSGNQPQHF. CDR3 DNA: TGTGCCAGCAGCTTCCAAACAGGGTCTGGCAATCAGCCCCAGCATTTT. This chain connects TRBV5-6 to TRBJ1-5, with D tentatively TRBD1 (6 bases). CDR1 is SGHDT and CDR2 is YYEEEE in the germline V gene. This CDR3 is built from 16 residues. V lost 2 bases and J 2 bases, leaving 14 bases between the germline ends.

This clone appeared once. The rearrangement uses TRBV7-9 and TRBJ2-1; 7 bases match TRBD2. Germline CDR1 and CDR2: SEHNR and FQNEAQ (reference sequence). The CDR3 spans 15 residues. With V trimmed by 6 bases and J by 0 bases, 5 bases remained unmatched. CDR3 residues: CASSSGGGSYNEQFF. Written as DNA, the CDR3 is TGTGCCAGCAGTTCTGGGGGGGGCTCCTACAATGAGCAGTTCTTC.

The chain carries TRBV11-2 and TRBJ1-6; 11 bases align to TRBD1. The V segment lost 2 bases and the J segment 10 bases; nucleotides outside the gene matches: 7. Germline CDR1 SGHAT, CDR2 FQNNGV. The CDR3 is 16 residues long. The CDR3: CASSLNPGQGGSPLHF. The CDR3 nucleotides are TGTGCCAGCAGCTTAAACCCGGGACAGGGGGGATCACCCCTCCACTTT.

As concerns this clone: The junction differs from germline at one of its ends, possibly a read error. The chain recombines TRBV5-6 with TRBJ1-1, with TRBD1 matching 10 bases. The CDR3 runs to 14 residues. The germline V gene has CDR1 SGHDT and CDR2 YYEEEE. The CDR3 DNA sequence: TGTGCCAGCAGGTTGGGACAGGGGTTGACTGAAGCTTTCTTT. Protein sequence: CASRLGQGLTEAFF.

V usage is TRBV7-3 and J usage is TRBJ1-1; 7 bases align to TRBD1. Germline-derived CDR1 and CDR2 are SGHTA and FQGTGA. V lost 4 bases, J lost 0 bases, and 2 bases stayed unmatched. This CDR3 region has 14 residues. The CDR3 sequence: CASSYGTVNTEAFF. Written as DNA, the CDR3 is TGTGCCAGCAGCTACGGGACAGTGAACACTGAAGCTTTCTTT.

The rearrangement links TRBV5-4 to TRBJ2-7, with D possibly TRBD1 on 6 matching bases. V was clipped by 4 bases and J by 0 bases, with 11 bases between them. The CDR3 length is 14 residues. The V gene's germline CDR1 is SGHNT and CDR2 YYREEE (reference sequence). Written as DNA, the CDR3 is TGTGCCAGCAGCGCGGACAGTATCTCCTACGAGCAGTACTTC. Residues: CASSADSISYEQYF.

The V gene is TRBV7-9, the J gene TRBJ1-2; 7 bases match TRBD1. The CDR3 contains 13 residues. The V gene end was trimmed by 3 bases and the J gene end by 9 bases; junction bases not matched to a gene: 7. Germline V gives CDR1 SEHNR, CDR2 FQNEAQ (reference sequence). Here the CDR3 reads CASSLAMGQRYTF. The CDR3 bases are TGTGCCAGCAGCTTGGCTATGGGACAGCGCTACACCTTC.

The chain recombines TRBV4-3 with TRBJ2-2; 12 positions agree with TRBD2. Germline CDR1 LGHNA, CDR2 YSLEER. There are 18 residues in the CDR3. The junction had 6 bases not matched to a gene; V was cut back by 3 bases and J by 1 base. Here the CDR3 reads CASSHRTSGTENTGELFF. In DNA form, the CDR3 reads TGCGCCAGCAGCCACCGGACTAGCGGGACGGAGAACACCGGGGAGCTGTTTTTT.

The CDR3 sequence: CASSPGGSLANYGYTF. The CDR3 region has the DNA TGTGCCAGCAGCCCAGGGGGCTCCTTAGCTAACTATGGCTACACCTTC. This chain links TRBV11-2 with TRBJ1-2; 8 bases map to TRBD1. V lost 5 bases and J lost 0; bases outside the gene matches: 8. The CDR3 covers 16 residues. Germline V gives CDR1 SGHAT, CDR2 FQNNGV. The variable domain in full, with the rest retrieved from reference TRBV11-2 and TRBJ1-2, is EAGVAQSPRYKIIEKRQSVAFWCNPISGHATLYWYQQILGQGPKLLIQFQNNGVVDDSQLPKDRFSAERLKGVDSTLKIQPAKLEDSAVYLCASSPGGSLANYGYTFGSGTRLTVV.

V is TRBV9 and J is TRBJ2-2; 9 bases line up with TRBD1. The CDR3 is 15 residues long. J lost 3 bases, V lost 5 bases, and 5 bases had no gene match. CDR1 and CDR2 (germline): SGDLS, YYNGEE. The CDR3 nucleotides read TGTGCCAGCAGTGGGGGGACAGGGCACACCGGGGAGCTGTTTTTT. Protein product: CASSGGTGHTGELFF.

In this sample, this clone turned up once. The CDR3 here is CASSDSAGQGEQFF. The CDR3 DNA follows: TGTGCCAGCAGTGACTCGGCAGGTCAGGGGGAGCAGTTCTTC. The chain is built from TRBV6-4 and TRBJ2-1; D might be TRBD1 (6 bases). The CDR3 is 14 residues long. Trimming removed 0 bases from V and 10 bases from J, with 13 bases in between. The V gene's germline CDR1 is MRHNA and CDR2 SNTAGT.

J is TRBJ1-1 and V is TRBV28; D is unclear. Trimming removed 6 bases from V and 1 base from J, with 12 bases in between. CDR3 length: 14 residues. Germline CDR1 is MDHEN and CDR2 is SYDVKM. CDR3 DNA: TGTGCCAGCAGCCGACACCAGGAGAACACTGAAGCTTTCTTT. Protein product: CASSRHQENTEAFF.

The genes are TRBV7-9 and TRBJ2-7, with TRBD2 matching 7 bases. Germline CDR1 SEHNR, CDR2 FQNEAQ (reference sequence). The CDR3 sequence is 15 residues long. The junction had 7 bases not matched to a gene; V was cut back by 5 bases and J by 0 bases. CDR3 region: CASSPSGVSSYEQYF. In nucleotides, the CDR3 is TGTGCCAGCAGCCCTAGCGGAGTAAGCTCCTACGAGCAGTACTTC. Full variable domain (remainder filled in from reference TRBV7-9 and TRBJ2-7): DTGVSQNPRHKITKRGQNVTFRCDPISEHNRLYWYRQTLGQGPEFLTYFQNEAQLEKSRLLSDRFSAERPKGSFSTLEIQRTEQGDSAMYLCASSPSGVSSYEQYFGPGTRLTVT.

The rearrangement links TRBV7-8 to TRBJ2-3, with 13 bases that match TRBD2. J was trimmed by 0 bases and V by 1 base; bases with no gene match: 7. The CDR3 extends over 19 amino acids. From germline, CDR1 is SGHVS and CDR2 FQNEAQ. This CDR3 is CASSLGLAGGLLSTDTQYF. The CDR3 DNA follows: TGTGCCAGCAGCTTAGGACTAGCGGGAGGCCTACTTAGCACAGATACGCAGTATTTT. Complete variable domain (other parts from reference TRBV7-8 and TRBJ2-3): GAGVSQSPRYKVAKRGQDVALRCDPISGHVSLFWYQQALGQGPEFLTYFQNEAQLDKSGLPSDRFFAERPEGSVSTLKIQRTQQEDSAVYLCASSLGLAGGLLSTDTQYFGPGTRLTVL.

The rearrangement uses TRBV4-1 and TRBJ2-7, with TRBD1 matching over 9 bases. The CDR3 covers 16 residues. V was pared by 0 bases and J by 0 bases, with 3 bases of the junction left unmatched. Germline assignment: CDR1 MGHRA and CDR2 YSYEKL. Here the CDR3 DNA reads TGCGCCAGCAGCCAAGACCTGGGACAGGGCTCCTACGAGCAGTACTTC. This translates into CASSQDLGQGSYEQYF.

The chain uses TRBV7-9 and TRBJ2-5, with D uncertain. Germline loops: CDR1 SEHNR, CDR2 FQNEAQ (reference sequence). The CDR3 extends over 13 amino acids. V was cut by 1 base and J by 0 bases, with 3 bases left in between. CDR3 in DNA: TGTGCCAGCAGCTTAGACTACCAAGAGACCCAGTACTTC. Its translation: CASSLDYQETQYF.

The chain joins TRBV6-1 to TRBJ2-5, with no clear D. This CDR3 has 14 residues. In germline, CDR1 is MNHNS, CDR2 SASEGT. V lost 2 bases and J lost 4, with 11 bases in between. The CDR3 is CASSEISLPETQYF. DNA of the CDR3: TGTGCCAGCAGTGAAATATCTCTCCCAGAGACCCAGTACTTC.

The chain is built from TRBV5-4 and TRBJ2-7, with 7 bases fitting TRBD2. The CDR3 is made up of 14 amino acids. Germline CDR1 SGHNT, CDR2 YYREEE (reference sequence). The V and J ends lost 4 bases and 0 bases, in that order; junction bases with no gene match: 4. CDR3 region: CASSLGLVSYEQYF. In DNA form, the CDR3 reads TGTGCCAGCAGCCTCGGACTAGTCTCCTACGAGCAGTACTTC.

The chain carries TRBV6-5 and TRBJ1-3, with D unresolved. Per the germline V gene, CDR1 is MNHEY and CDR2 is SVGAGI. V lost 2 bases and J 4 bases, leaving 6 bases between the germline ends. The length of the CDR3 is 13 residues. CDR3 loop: CASSYGRGNTIYF. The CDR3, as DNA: TGTGCCAGCAGTTACGGGCGCGGAAACACCATATATTTT.

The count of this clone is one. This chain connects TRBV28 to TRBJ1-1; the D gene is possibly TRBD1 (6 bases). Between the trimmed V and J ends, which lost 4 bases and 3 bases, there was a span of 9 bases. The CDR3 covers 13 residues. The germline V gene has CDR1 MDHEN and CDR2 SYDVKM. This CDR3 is CASSYRVDTEAFF. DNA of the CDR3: TGTGCCAGCAGTTACAGGGTGGACACTGAAGCTTTCTTT.

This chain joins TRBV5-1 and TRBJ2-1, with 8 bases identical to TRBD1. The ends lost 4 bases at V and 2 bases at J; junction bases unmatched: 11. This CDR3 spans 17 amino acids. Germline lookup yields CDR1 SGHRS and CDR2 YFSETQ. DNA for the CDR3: TGCGCCAGCAGCGAGAAGAATGGACAGGGTCCCTACAATGAGCAGTTCTTC. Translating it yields CASSEKNGQGPYNEQFF.

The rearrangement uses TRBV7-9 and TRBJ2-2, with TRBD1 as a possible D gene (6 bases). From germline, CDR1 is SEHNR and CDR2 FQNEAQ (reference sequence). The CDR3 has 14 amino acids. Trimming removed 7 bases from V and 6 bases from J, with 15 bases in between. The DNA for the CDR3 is TGTGCCAGCACCGAGAGGGGGATTCCCGGGGAGCTGTTTTTT. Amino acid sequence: CASTERGIPGELFF. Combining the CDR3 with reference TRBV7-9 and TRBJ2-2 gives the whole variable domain DTGVSQNPRHKITKRGQNVTFRCDPISEHNRLYWYRQTLGQGPEFLTYFQNEAQLEKSRLLSDRFSAERPKGSFSTLEIQRTEQGDSAMYLCASTERGIPGELFFGEGSRLTVL.